A selection of T cell receptor beta chains follows, all from one sample in a study of response to subunit inactivated influenza vaccine. A single record per CDR3 protein comes from TCRdb applying MiXCR to the RT-PCR reads. The sample consists of hundreds of thousands of distinct CDR3 sequences, 11% of them appearing once. These data were likewise used in another study, on T cells expressing NK-cell markers.

The sequencing here drew on PBMCs from blood, taken on the day of vaccination. These receptors all stem from a middle-aged man who received an inactivated influenza vaccine. Each CDR3 is given with its conserved first and last residue.

v_gene	CDR3aa
TRBV12-1	CASSFLVGGPHKETSYEQYF
TRBV19	CASSLDFTSSYEQYF
TRBV10-3	CAISEGAGTGELFF
TRBV7-7	CASSPTGAIQETQYF
TRBV4-1	CASSQDRTSGGASVETQYF
TRBV18	CASSPHSGADEQYF
TRBV12-3/TRBV12-4	CASSSRPRSNTEAFF
TRBV3-1	CASSQDQGREANTEAFF
TRBV2	CASSTGNNSPLHF
TRBV5-5	CASSATFTGELFF
TRBV4-1	CASSQNRVTEAFF
TRBV20-1	CSANGLAGDISYEQYF
TRBV7-2	CASSPEIPTTIYEQYF
TRBV9	CASSHGTGPTYEQYF
TRBV7-2	CASSLEPLDRDKLF
TRBV9	CASSLPRETGALTDTQYF
TRBV28	CASSSGTGVRETQYF
TRBV29-1	CSVDKSGRRYNEQFF
TRBV28	CASSFQTTGALYNSPLHF
TRBV29-1	CSVGQGAVETQYF
TRBV28	CASSSGLAERGLFF
TRBV4-2	CASSQDSSLSPLHF
TRBV7-7	CASSLGVSVETQYF
TRBV7-2	CASSASSEVRNEQFF
TRBV3-1	CASSTRQGANEQFF
TRBV5-5	CASSLVAASNYGYTF
TRBV6-5	CASSYLGPADTQYF
TRBV7-9	CASSRDFGWENTEAFF
TRBV7-9	CASSPGPGNTIYF
TRBV21-1	CASSKVIAGPDTQYF
TRBV4-1	CASSPTGSYNEQFF
TRBV6-5	CASTWDRAQGTEAFF
TRBV9	CASSVGTDWVNTEAFF
TRBV4-3	CASSLSPGGGTDTQYF
TRBV6-2/TRBV6-3	CASSGGTRYQETQYF
TRBV6-1	CASSEPGLAGNEQYF
TRBV6-2/TRBV6-3	CASSPRVVGEQYF
TRBV12-3/TRBV12-4	CASSRGGGNSPLHF
TRBV15	CATSSPRGSYEQYF
TRBV4-3	CASSQVLSGGPNEQFF
TRBV14	CASSQGLTGSAFF
TRBV5-1	CASSTTASVTGELFF
TRBV28	CASSGDVDTQYF
TRBV20-1	CSARTSGGAPEQFF
TRBV5-1	CASSLGRYYGYTF
TRBV6-2/TRBV6-3	CASSYVPGQGVSSYNEQFF
TRBV7-9	CASSLGVGWAYNEQFF
TRBV7-6	CASSLNGGSNTGELFF
TRBV6-4	CASSEGPGDTGELFF
TRBV10-3	CAIRGLGGPISGNTIYF
TRBV4-1	CASSQEIVSLYEQFF
TRBV5-1	CASSQQGEEQFF
TRBV12-3/TRBV12-4	CASSLRQGAREQYF
TRBV6-1	CASSPEWRSGNTIYF
TRBV5-1	CASSLDRGANIQYF
TRBV5-1	CASSTTPGDYEQYF
TRBV20-1	CSARGGYSYEQYF
TRBV14	CASRRGSKEIVNEQFF